The 25 T cell receptor beta chains given below trace back to one sample, sequenced in a study of Graves' ophthalmopathy and Graves' hyperthyroidism. As the template, RNA transcripts were used to amplify TCR beta CDR3 regions. First-round RT-PCR with HTBI primers preceded a second-round multiplex PCR. TCRdb called the multiplex PCR reads again in MiXCR, with one record for every CDR3 protein. Among 560,000 or so distinct CDR3 sequences listed, approximately 35% were seen once. Sample: peripheral blood or thyroid tissue (not recorded which). The source is an adult man with Graves' hyperthyroidism.

In the case of this clonotype: At one of its ends the junction is not consistent with the germline gene, which may arise from a read error. V and J are TRBV12-3 or TRBV12-4 and TRBJ2-3, with D hard to call. The CDR3 spans 13 residues. The CDR3 spells CASSLGLTDTQYF. The DNA for the CDR3 is TGTGCCAGCAGCTTAGGCCTTACAGATACGCAGTATTTT.

The sample holds many counts of this clonotype. This chain uses TRBV7-8 with TRBJ2-7, with 12 bases aligning to TRBD1. Per germline, CDR1 SGHVS and CDR2 FQNEAQ. The CDR3 contains 18 residues. The junction had 10 bases not matched to a gene; V was cut back by 2 bases and J by 2 bases. The CDR3 region is CASSLPPGQGARAYEQYF. Here the CDR3 DNA reads TGTGCCAGCAGCTTACCCCCGGGACAGGGGGCAAGGGCCTACGAGCAGTACTTC.

V gene TRBV7-9 combines with J gene TRBJ2-7, with D possibly being TRBD1 (6 bases). The V gene's germline CDR1 is SEHNR and CDR2 FQNEAQ (reference sequence). The V end was cut by 3 bases, the J end by 3 bases, with 15 bases between. This CDR3 contains 15 residues. Here the CDR3 reads CASSFRDTVNYEQYF. CDR3 in DNA: TGTGCCAGCAGCTTCCGGGACACCGTGAACTACGAGCAGTACTTC.

The rearrangement links TRBV7-8 to TRBJ1-6; no clear D. CDR1 and CDR2 from the germline V gene are SGHVS and FQNEAQ. V shed 7 bases and J shed 3 bases, with 7 bases lying between them. This CDR3 comprises 13 residues. The CDR3 sequence is CASTEHYNSPLHF. The CDR3 nucleotides read TGTGCCAGCACCGAACACTATAATTCACCCCTCCACTTT.

In its sample, this clonotype was seen once. A much larger clone lies a single base off, so this may be a read error. The chain carries TRBV5-4 and TRBJ1-1, with TRBD1 matching 10 bases. The V gene end was trimmed by 4 bases and the J gene end by 0 bases; junction bases not matched to a gene: 9. CDR1 is SGHNT and CDR2 is YYREEE in the germline V gene (reference sequence). The CDR3 has 17 amino acids. The CDR3 region is CASSSSGTGALNTEAFF. The CDR3 coding sequence is TGTGCCAGCAGCAGTTCCGGGACAGGGGCCTTGAACACTGAAGCTTTCTTT.

With respect to this clonotype: As the CDR3 is not closed by the conserved phenylalanine or tryptophan, this likely results from a read error. Because the CDR3's place on the DNA is in doubt, the DNA is left out and the CDR3 is given as listed by TCRdb. The chain joins TRBV24-1 to TRBJ1-2; the table's D gene call, TRBD1, was not cross checked with the DNA. Germline-derived CDR1 and CDR2 are KGHDR and SFDVKD. The CDR3 spans 14 amino acids, including both terminal residues. The CDR3 region is CATSGNRGQGALAY.

Many counts were recorded for this clonotype. The chain links TRBV7-6 to TRBJ2-2, with TRBD1 identical over 9 bases. The CDR3 sequence is 15 residues long. Germline V gene sequence: CDR1 SGHVS, CDR2 FNYEAQ. V was clipped by 5 bases and J by 1 base; unmatched bases: 2. CDR3 DNA sequence: TGTGCCAGCAGCCCGGACAGGGGGAACACCGGGGAGCTGTTTTTT. Translated, it gives CASSPDRGNTGELFF.

A remark on this clonotype: At one boundary the junction diverges from the germline segment, which might be a read error. The chain uses TRBV7-9 and TRBJ2-7, with D hard to call. The CDR3 has 15 residues. CDR1 SEHNR and CDR2 FQNEAQ come from the germline V gene (reference sequence). For the CDR3, the DNA is TGTGCCACCAGCTTATCGACTGGAGCCCCCTACGAGCAGTACTTC. This encodes CATSLSTGAPYEQYF.

This chain uses TRBV7-9 with TRBJ2-1, with 8 nucleotides matching TRBD1. V dropped 0 bases and J dropped 8; count of bases not matched to a gene: 12. The CDR3 has 17 amino acids. From germline, CDR1 is SEHNR and CDR2 FQNEAQ (reference sequence). CDR3 in DNA: TGTGCCAGCAGCTTAGCTCTATCCGGGACAGGAAACGATGAGCAGTTCTTC. Its protein product is CASSLALSGTGNDEQFF.

This clonotype was recorded at least ten times. This CDR3 reads CASSPPGTYEKLFF. DNA of the CDR3: TGTGCCAGCAGTCCCCCTGGGACATATGAAAAACTGTTTTTT. The genes are TRBV25-1 and TRBJ1-4; D is possibly TRBD1 (6 bases). The CDR3 has 14 amino acids. V lost 5 bases to trimming and J lost 6 bases, with 13 bases between them. Germline V gene lookup returns CDR1 MGHDK and CDR2 SYGVNS.

This clonotype was recorded at least ten times. The chain has TRBV5-8 and TRBJ1-2; 8 bases are a match to TRBD1. V was pared by 3 bases and J by 6 bases, with 7 bases of the junction left unmatched. The CDR3 extends over 14 amino acids. Germline assignment: CDR1 SGHTS and CDR2 YDEGEE. DNA of the CDR3: TGTGCCAGCAGCTGGGGGACAGGATCTAATGGCTACACCTTC. Amino acid sequence: CASSWGTGSNGYTF.

The chain couples TRBV18 to TRBJ2-7; D gene unclear. The CDR3 covers 14 residues. V was clipped by 2 bases and J by 5 bases, with 13 bases between them. The germline CDR1 and CDR2 sequences are KGHSH and LQKENI. In DNA form, the CDR3 reads TGTGCCAGCTCACCAACCGCTGCGGCCCACGAGCAGTACTTC. Residues: CASSPTAAAHEQYF.

Turning to this clonotype: Without the conserved terminal phenylalanine or tryptophan, this CDR3 likely stems from a read error. The chain is built from TRBV5-1 and TRBJ2-2; D unresolved. Trimming removed 2 bases from V and 0 bases from J, with 8 bases in between. This CDR3 comprises 15 residues. Germline CDR1 and CDR2: SGHRS and YFSETQ. CDR3 coding DNA: TGCGCCAGCAGCTTCAGTAGGGCGAACACCGGGGAGCTGTTTCTT. Encoded protein: CASSFSRANTGELFL.

This clonotype has at least ten counts. This CDR3 reads CASSSEQGSGNTIYF. CDR3 coding DNA: TGTGCCAGCAGTTCGGAGCAGGGGTCTGGAAACACCATATATTTT. The rearrangement links TRBV12-3 or TRBV12-4 to TRBJ1-3; the D gene is possibly TRBD1 (6 bases). Trimming removed 4 bases from V and 1 base from J, with 11 bases in between. The CDR3 is made up of 15 amino acids.

Points on this clonotype: A read error may explain this, as a much larger clone is one base away. The chain is built from TRBV7-2 and TRBJ1-6, with 8 bases that match TRBD1. V was clipped by 5 bases and J by 8 bases; unmatched bases: 11. Germline assignment: CDR1 SGHTA and CDR2 FQGNSA. The CDR3 contains 16 residues. This CDR3 reads CASSTHRATGDSPLHF. CDR3 sequence (DNA): TGTGCCAGCAGCACTCACAGGGCGACAGGGGATTCACCCCTCCACTTT.

The chain links TRBV5-1 to TRBJ2-3; 10 nucleotides align to TRBD2. This CDR3 region has 16 residues. Germline V CDR1 and CDR2: SGHRS, YFSETQ. The J segment lost 11 bases and the V segment lost 4 bases, leaving 16 bases of the junction unmatched. CDR3 in DNA: TGCGCCAGCAGCCGTGGACTAGCGGATCTCTACAATGAGCAGTATTTT. Translating gives CASSRGLADLYNEQYF.

This clonotype was recorded many times. The chain uses TRBV6-5 and TRBJ1-2; no clear D gene. The CDR3 length is 13 residues. Germline V gives CDR1 MNHEY, CDR2 SVGAGI. Deletions cut 8 bases from V and 10 bases from J, with 20 bases between. The CDR3 region is CASYRPSPGLYTF. The CDR3 DNA reads as TGTGCCAGCTATCGCCCTAGCCCGGGCCTCTACACCTTC.

This clonotype was observed many times. V usage is TRBV19 and J usage is TRBJ2-2, with 8 bases matching TRBD2. Germline V lookup: CDR1 LNHDA, CDR2 SQIVND (reference sequence). Germline trimming cut 3 bases from V and 5 bases from J; bases unmatched to any gene: 5. The CDR3 sequence is 15 residues long. CDR3 DNA sequence: TGTGCCAGTAGTATGAGCGGGGGAGCTACCGGGGAGCTGTTTTTT. Protein product: CASSMSGGATGELFF.

This chain joins TRBV11-2 and TRBJ2-5; the match to TRBD2 covers 14 bases. V lost 7 bases, J lost 6 bases, and 7 bases stayed unmatched. Germline values: CDR1 SGHAT, CDR2 FQNNGV. This CDR3 contains 15 residues. The CDR3: CASTPGLAGVQTQYF. The CDR3 nucleotides are TGTGCCAGCACCCCGGGACTAGCGGGAGTCCAGACCCAGTACTTC.

This chain uses TRBV7-8 with TRBJ2-7, with 10 positions matching TRBD1. Germline CDR1 SGHVS, CDR2 FQNEAQ. This CDR3 has 16 amino acids. Trimming removed 1 base from V and 4 bases from J; junction bases left unmatched: 7. The CDR3 region is CASSLGDRGVVYEQYF. CDR3 sequence (DNA): TGTGCCAGCAGCTTAGGGGACAGGGGAGTTGTTTACGAGCAGTACTTC.

A note on this clonotype: With a much larger clone just one base away, this may be a read error. The chain joins TRBV5-1 to TRBJ2-7; D not certain. Trimming took 7 bases from V and 3 from J, leaving 8 bases between them. From germline, CDR1 is SGHRS and CDR2 YFSETQ. The CDR3 sequence is 11 residues long. CDR3 nucleotides: TGCGCCAGCTTGCCTTTCTACGAGCAGTACTTC. Its translation is CASLPFYEQYF.

The rearrangement uses TRBV20-1 and TRBJ1-5; 8 bases fit TRBD1. CDR1 and CDR2 from the germline V gene are DFQATT and SNEGSKA (reference sequence). This CDR3 comprises 14 residues. Trimming took 5 bases from V and 3 from J; bases not matched to a gene: 6. CDR3: CSAERTGINQPQHF. CDR3 sequence (DNA): TGCAGTGCTGAGAGGACAGGGATCAATCAGCCCCAGCATTTT.

With respect to this clonotype: Being one base from a much bigger clone, this may be a read error. V and J are TRBV24-1 and TRBJ1-2; maybe TRBD1 (6 bases). This CDR3 is built from 14 residues. Between the trimmed V and J ends, which lost 6 bases and 6 bases, there was a span of 16 bases. The germline V gene has CDR1 KGHDR and CDR2 SFDVKD. CDR3 in DNA: TGTGCCACCAGTTACCCCGGGACACCAAATGGCTACACCTTC. Protein product: CATSYPGTPNGYTF.

The chain joins TRBV29-1 to TRBJ2-1; D is unclear. CDR1 and CDR2 (germline): SQVTM, ANQGSEA. V lost 0 bases and J 14 bases, leaving 11 bases between the germline ends. The CDR3 contains 11 residues. The CDR3 region has the DNA TGCAGCGTTGAAGACAGCAATAAGGAGTTCTTC. Translating gives CSVEDSNKEFF.

This clonotype was observed at least ten times. This chain joins TRBV7-2 and TRBJ1-2, with D possibly being TRBD1 (6 bases). V gave up 3 bases and J gave up 4 bases, with 12 bases separating them. CDR1 and CDR2 (germline): SGHTA, FQGNSA. The CDR3 spans 14 residues. The CDR3, as DNA: TGTGCCAGCAGCTTGGGGGGGGCGTTCTATGGCTACACCTTC. Encoded protein: CASSLGGAFYGYTF.